This T cell receptor beta chain was sequenced for a study of blood T cell repertoires in COVID-19. Study-level information: T cells, B-cell-depleted T cells, or PBMCs provided the cDNA or gDNA that served as material.

The V gene's germline CDR1 is ENHRY and CDR2 SYGVKD. V lost 8 bases to trimming and J lost 7 bases; unmatched junction nucleotides: 4. The CDR3 consists of 13 residues. In the original analysis: Estimation of nucleated cell counts was performed using reference gene primer amplification. TCRdb's copy holds only in-frame clones and misses some; the assay was immunoSEQ multiplex PCR. From that table come the V and J calls and clone size; the DNA was used to work out D and trimming. The sample lists about 290,000 clones; approximately 91% were seen once. The V gene is TRBV10-3, the J gene TRBJ2-2, with 10 bases that match TRBD2. The TCR originated in a woman in her thirties or forties who had recovered from COVID-19. Sequenced input: peripheral blood. The CDR3 bases are TGTGCCATCCCTAGCGGGAGTTACGGGGAGCTGTTTTTT. Translated: CAIPSGSYGELFF.